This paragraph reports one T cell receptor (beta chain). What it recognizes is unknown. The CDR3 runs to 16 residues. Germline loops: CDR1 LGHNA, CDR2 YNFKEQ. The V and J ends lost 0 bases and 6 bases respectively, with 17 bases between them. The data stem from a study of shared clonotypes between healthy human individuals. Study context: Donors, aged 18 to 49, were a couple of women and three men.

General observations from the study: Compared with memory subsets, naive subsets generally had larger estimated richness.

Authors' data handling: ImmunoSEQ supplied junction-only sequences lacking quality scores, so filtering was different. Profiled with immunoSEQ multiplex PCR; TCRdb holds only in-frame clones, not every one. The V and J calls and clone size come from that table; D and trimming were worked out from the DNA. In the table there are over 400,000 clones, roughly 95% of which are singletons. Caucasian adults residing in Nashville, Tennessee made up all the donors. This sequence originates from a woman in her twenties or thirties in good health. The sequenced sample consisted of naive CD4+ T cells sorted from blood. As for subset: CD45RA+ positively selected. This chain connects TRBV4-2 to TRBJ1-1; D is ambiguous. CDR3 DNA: TGTGCCAGCAGCCAAGAGATGGGGATACCGTACGCTGAAGCTTTCTTT. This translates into CASSQEMGIPYAEAFF.